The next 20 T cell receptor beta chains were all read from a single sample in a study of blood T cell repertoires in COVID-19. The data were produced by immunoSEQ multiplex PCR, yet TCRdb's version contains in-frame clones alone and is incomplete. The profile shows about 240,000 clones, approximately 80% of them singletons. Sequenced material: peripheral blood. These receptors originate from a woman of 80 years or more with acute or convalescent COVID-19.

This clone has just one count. The CDR3 bases are TGCGCCAGCAGCCACCCCCGCTCCACCTATTATGGCTACACCTTC. This sequence encodes CASSHPRSTYYGYTF. The chain carries TRBV4-1 and TRBJ1-2, with D unclear. V gave up 3 bases and J gave up 5 bases, with 16 bases separating them. The V gene's germline CDR1 is MGHRA and CDR2 YSYEKL. This CDR3 region has 15 residues.

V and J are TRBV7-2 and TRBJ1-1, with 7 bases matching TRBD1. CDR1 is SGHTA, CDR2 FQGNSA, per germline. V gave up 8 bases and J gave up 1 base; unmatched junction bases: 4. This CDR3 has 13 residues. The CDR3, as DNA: TGTGCCAGCGCCAGGGACAGGAACACTGAAGCTTTCTTT. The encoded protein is CASARDRNTEAFF.

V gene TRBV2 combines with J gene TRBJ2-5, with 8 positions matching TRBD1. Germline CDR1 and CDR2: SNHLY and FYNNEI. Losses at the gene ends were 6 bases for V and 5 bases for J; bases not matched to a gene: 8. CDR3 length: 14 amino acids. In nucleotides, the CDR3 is TGTGCCAGCAGGGGGACAGGAGGATCGGAGACCCAGTACTTC. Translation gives CASRGTGGSETQYF.

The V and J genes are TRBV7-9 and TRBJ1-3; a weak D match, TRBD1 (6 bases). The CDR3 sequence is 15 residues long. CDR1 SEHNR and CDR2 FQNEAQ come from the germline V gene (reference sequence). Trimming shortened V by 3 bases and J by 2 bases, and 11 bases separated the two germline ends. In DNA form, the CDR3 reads TGTGCCAGCAGCTTGAGGGGGATCCCTGGAAACACCATATATTTT. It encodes CASSLRGIPGNTIYF.

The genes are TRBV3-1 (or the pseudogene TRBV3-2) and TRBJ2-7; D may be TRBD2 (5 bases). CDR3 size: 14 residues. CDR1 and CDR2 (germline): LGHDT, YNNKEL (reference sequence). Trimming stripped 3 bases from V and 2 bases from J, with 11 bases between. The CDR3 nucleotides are TGTGCCAGCAGCCATATACTAGAGCCCTACGAGCAGTACTTC. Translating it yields CASSHILEPYEQYF.

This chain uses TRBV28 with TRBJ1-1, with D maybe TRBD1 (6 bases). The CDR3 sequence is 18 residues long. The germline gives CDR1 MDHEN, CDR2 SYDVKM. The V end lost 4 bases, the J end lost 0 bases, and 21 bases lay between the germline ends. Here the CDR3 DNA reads TGTGCCAGCAGTTCCCCCTTGGGGGGGCGAGCTCTGAACACTGAAGCTTTCTTT. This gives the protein CASSSPLGGRALNTEAFF.

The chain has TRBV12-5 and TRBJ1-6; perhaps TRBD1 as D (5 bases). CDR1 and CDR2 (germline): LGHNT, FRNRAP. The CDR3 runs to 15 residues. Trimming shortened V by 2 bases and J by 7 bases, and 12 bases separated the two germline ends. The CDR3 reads CASGLRSGENSPLHF. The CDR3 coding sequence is TGTGCTAGTGGTTTGAGGTCGGGGGAAAATTCACCCCTCCACTTT.

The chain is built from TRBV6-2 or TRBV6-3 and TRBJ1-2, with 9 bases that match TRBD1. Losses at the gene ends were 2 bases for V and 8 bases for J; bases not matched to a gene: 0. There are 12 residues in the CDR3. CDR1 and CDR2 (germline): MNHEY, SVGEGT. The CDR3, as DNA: TGTGCCAGCAGTTACGGGACAGGGGGCTACACCTTC. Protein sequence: CASSYGTGGYTF.

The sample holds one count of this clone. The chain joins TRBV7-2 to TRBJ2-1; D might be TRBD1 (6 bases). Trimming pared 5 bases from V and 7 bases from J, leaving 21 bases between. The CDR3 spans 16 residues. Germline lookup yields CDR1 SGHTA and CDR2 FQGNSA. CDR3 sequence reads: CASSPPWVGARNEQFF. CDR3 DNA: TGTGCCAGCAGCCCCCCCTGGGTGGGGGCGAGGAATGAGCAGTTCTTC.

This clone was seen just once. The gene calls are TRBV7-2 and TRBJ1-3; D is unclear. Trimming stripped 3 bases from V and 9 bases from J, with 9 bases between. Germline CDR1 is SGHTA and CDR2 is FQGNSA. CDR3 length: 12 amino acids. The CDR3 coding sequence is TGTGCCAGCAGCTTGGTGGCGGGCACCATATATTTT. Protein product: CASSLVAGTIYF.

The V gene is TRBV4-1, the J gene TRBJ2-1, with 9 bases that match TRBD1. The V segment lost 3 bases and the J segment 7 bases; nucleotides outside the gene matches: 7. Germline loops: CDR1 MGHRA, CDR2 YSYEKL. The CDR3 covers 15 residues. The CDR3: CASSHPGQGVNEQFF. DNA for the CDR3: TGCGCCAGCAGCCACCCGGGACAGGGTGTGAATGAGCAGTTCTTC.

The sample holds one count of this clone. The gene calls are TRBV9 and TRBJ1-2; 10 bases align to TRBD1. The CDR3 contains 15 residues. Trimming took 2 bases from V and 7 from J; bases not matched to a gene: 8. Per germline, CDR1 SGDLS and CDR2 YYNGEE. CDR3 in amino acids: CASSVRDRGIVGYTF. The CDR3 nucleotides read TGTGCCAGCAGCGTCCGGGACAGGGGTATCGTTGGCTACACCTTC. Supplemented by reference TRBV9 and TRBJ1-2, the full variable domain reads DSGVTQTPKHLITATGQRVTLRCSPRSGDLSVYWYQQSLDQGLQFLIQYYNGEERAKGNILERFSAQQFPDLHSELNLSSLELGDSALYFCASSVRDRGIVGYTFGSGTRLTVV.

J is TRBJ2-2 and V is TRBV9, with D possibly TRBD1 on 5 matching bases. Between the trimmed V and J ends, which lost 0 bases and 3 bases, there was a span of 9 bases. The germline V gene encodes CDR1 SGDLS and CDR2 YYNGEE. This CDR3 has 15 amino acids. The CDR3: CASSVDGADTGELFF. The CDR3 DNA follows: TGTGCCAGCAGCGTAGATGGGGCGGACACCGGGGAGCTGTTTTTT.

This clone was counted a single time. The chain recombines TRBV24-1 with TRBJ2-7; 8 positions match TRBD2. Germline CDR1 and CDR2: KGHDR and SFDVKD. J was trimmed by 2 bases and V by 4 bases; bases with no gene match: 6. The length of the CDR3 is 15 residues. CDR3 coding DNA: TGTGCCACCAGTGACCCCCGGCGGGGGGCCTACGAGCAGTACTTC. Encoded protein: CATSDPRRGAYEQYF.

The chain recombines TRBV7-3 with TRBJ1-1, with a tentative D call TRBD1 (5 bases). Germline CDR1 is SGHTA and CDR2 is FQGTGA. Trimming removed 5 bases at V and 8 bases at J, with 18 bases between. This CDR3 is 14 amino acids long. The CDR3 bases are TGTGCCAGCAGCCCACCTAGAAGATACAGGGAAGCTTTCTTT. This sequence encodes CASSPPRRYREAFF.

CDR3 amino acids: CASSPGGTGAEKLFF. The CDR3 nucleotides are TGCGCCAGCAGCCCCGGGGGGACAGGGGCCGAAAAACTGTTTTTT. The chain has TRBV5-1 and TRBJ1-4; 10 nucleotides agree with TRBD1. From germline, CDR1 is SGHRS and CDR2 YFSETQ. With V trimmed by 4 bases and J by 8 bases, 8 bases remained unmatched. This CDR3 has 15 residues.

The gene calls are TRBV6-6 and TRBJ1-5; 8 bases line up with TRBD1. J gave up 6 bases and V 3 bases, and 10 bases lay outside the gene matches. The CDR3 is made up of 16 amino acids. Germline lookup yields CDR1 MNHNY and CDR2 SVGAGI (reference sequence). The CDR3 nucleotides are TGTGCCAGCAGTTATCCCCCGGACAGGGCGGTTCAGCCCCAGCATTTT. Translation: CASSYPPDRAVQPQHF.

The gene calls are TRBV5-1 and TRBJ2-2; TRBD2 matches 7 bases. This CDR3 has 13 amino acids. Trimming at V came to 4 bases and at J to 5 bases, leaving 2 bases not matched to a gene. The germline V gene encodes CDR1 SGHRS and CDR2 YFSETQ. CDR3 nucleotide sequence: TGCGCCAGCAGCGCGGGGGTTACCGGGGAGCTGTTTTTT. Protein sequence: CASSAGVTGELFF.

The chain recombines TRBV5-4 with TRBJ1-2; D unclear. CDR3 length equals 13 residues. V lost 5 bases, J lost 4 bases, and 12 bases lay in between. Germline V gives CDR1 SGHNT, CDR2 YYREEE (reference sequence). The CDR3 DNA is TGTGCCAGCAGGCTTAGCGGCCTCTATGGCTACACCTTC. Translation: CASRLSGLYGYTF.

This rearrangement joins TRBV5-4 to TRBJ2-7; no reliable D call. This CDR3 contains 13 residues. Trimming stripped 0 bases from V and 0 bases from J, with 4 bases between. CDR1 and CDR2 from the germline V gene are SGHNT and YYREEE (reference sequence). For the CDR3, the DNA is TGTGCCAGCAGCTTGGCAGGCTCCTACGAGCAGTACTTC. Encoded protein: CASSLAGSYEQYF.